The 21 T cell receptor beta chains in this list originate from one sample, sequenced in a study of T cells after yellow fever vaccination. MiXCR, applied by TCRdb to the 5' RACE reads, yields one record per CDR3 protein. This sample yields about 130,000 distinct CDR3 sequences, of which around 7.4% are seen a single time; 2% to 3% belongs to the top ten. The input for sequencing was CD4+ T cells sorted from PBMCs, taken more than 8 days after the first yellow fever vaccination. The receptor set was obtained from a man aged 18 to 29 who received the YFV17D yellow fever vaccine.

V usage is TRBV20-1 and J usage is TRBJ2-2; D is possibly TRBD1 (5 bases). Germline V gene sequence: CDR1 DFQATT, CDR2 SNEGSKA (reference sequence). This CDR3 has 19 amino acids. The germline V and J ends were trimmed by 3 bases and 0 bases, with 23 bases remaining between them. CDR3 sequence reads: CSASSRLRGRQANTGELFF. The CDR3, as DNA: TGCAGTGCTAGTAGTCGTCTTAGGGGCCGCCAGGCGAACACCGGGGAGCTGTTTTTT.

A few counts support this clonotype. The chain couples TRBV18 to TRBJ1-4; tentative D call: TRBD1 (6 bases). The V end was cut by 4 bases, the J end by 6 bases, with 24 bases between. The CDR3 is made up of 18 amino acids. Germline V lookup: CDR1 KGHSH, CDR2 LQKENI. CDR3 DNA: TGTGCCAGCTCACAGTTCGACAGGCGGCCCGGGGCCTATGAAAAACTGTTTTTT. Its translation is CASSQFDRRPGAYEKLFF.

Regarding this clonotype: The junction and the germline gene differ at one end; a read error may be behind it. The V and J genes are TRBV4-3 and TRBJ1-2; 9 bases agree with TRBD1. This CDR3 region has 19 residues. Germline V gene data show CDR1 as LGHNA and CDR2 as YSLEER. The CDR3 loop reads CASTQDYYGSGQGVYGYTF. The CDR3 DNA sequence: TGCGCCAGCACCCAAGATTATTATGGTTCGGGACAGGGAGTCTATGGCTACACCTTC.

This clonotype was observed many times. The chain employs TRBV6-5 and TRBJ1-2, with 9 bases aligning to TRBD1. The V gene end was trimmed by 4 bases and the J gene end by 8 bases; junction bases not matched to a gene: 11. The CDR3 covers 15 residues. Germline CDR1 reads MNHEY; CDR2 reads SVGAGI. CDR3 in DNA: TGTGCCAGCAGTTTTCCCGGGACAGGGCTTGGCGGCTACACCTTC. Translating it yields CASSFPGTGLGGYTF.

The chain couples TRBV4-3 to TRBJ1-4, with 9 bases lining up with TRBD1. Germline CDR1 reads LGHNA; CDR2 reads YSLEER. The CDR3 is 17 amino acids. The junction had 9 bases not matched to a gene; V was cut back by 4 bases and J by 3 bases. DNA of the CDR3: TGCGCCAGCAGCCGTTACAGGGGGCGCGGAGCTAATGAAAAACTGTTTTTT. Encoded protein: CASSRYRGRGANEKLFF.

Ten or more counts support this clonotype. This chain joins TRBV12-3 or TRBV12-4 and TRBJ2-4; no clear D. The CDR3 totals 14 residues. V was trimmed by 6 bases and J by 1 base, leaving 10 bases between them. This chain's CDR3 is CASSPNAAKNIQYF. CDR3 DNA sequence: TGTGCCAGCAGCCCGAATGCGGCCAAAAACATTCAGTACTTC.

Many counts were recorded for this clonotype. The chain recombines TRBV4-2 with TRBJ1-4; unclear D gene. Germline V gene lookup returns CDR1 LGHNA and CDR2 YNFKEQ. Trimming removed 0 bases at V and 8 bases at J, with 4 bases between. This CDR3 has 12 residues. CDR3 in amino acids: CASSQDREKLFF. The CDR3 DNA is TGTGCCAGCAGCCAAGACAGGGAAAAACTGTTTTTT.

This clonotype was detected ten times or more. This rearrangement joins TRBV19 to TRBJ1-1, with D perhaps TRBD1 (5 bases). This CDR3 region has 16 residues. Per germline, CDR1 LNHDA and CDR2 SQIVND (reference sequence). Trimming took off 2 bases at V and 0 bases at J, with 13 bases between the two ends. CDR3 region: CASSIRGRPMNTEAFF. In DNA, the CDR3 is TGTGCCAGTAGTATAAGGGGCCGGCCTATGAACACTGAAGCTTTCTTT. Full variable domain (remainder filled in from reference TRBV19 and TRBJ1-1): DGGITQSPKYLFRKEGQNVTLSCEQNLNHDAMYWYRQDPGQGLRLIYYSQIVNDFQKGDIAEGYSVSREKKESFPLTVTSAQKNPTAFYLCASSIRGRPMNTEAFFGQGTRLTVV.

This clonotype was detected a few times. The J gene is TRBJ2-1, the V gene TRBV20-1; 7 bases fit TRBD1. The CDR3 covers 14 residues. Germline CDR1 is DFQATT and CDR2 is SNEGSKA (reference sequence). V dropped 1 base and J dropped 0; count of bases not matched to a gene: 0. Here the CDR3 reads CSARGQGSYNEQFF. In DNA, the CDR3 is TGCAGTGCTAGAGGACAGGGCTCCTACAATGAGCAGTTCTTC.

This clonotype was detected a few times. The rearrangement links TRBV3-1 to TRBJ1-2; D call uncertain. In germline, CDR1 is LGHDT, CDR2 YNNKEL (reference sequence). V was shortened by 3 bases and J by 6 bases, with 11 bases between the two germline ends. This CDR3 has 13 amino acids. CDR3 sequence (DNA): TGTGCCAGCAGCCACGGTTCAGTCAATGGCTACACCTTC. This codes for CASSHGSVNGYTF.

This clonotype was found many times. This chain uses TRBV7-9 with TRBJ2-2; D is unclear. The CDR3 has 12 amino acids. From germline, CDR1 is SEHNR and CDR2 FQNEAQ (reference sequence). Trimming took off 5 bases at V and 5 bases at J, with 6 bases between the two ends. In nucleotides, the CDR3 is TGTGCCAGCAGCATTGGGACCGGGGAGCTGTTTTTT. Protein: CASSIGTGELFF.

This clonotype was seen repeatedly, ten times or more. This chain links TRBV10-3 with TRBJ1-2; 11 bases map to TRBD1. Trimming cost V 6 bases and J 4 bases; bases outside gene matches: 4. The CDR3 contains 14 residues. The V gene's germline CDR1 is ENHRY and CDR2 SYGVKD. Here the CDR3 DNA reads TGTGCCATCAGGCCGGGACAGGGGGTCTATGGCTACACCTTC. Translation: CAIRPGQGVYGYTF.

This chain connects TRBV9 to TRBJ2-7, with D tentatively TRBD1 (5 bases). The CDR3 has 13 residues. V lost 4 bases and J lost 5, with 13 bases in between. Germline-derived CDR1 and CDR2 are SGDLS and YYNGEE. CDR3 bases: TGTGCCAGCAGCAGAGACAGAAACGACGAGCAGTACTTC. Its protein product is CASSRDRNDEQYF.

There are many counts of this clonotype. This rearrangement joins TRBV24-1 to TRBJ2-3, with TRBD2 matching over 14 bases. The CDR3 loop spans 15 amino acids. In germline, CDR1 is KGHDR, CDR2 SFDVKD. With V trimmed by 3 bases and J by 7 bases, 2 bases remained unmatched. CDR3 protein: CATSDGTSGGYTQYF. For the CDR3, the DNA is TGTGCCACCAGTGATGGGACTAGCGGGGGCTATACGCAGTATTTT.

This clonotype appeared a single time. It may be a read error: a sequence one base away is much more abundant. The V call is TRBV18, the J call TRBJ1-4, with D possibly matching TRBD1 (5 bases). CDR1 and CDR2 (germline): KGHSH, LQKENI. There are 12 residues in the CDR3. CDR3 loop: CASPPQEEKLFF. The CDR3 nucleotides are TGTGCCAGCCCACCACAGGAGGAAAAACTGTTTTTT.

This clonotype was picked up a small number of times. The chain joins TRBV5-8 to TRBJ1-3; no clear D gene. Between the trimmed V and J ends, which lost 3 bases and 4 bases, there was a span of 11 bases. The CDR3 spans 14 residues. Germline CDR1 is SGHTS and CDR2 is YDEGEE. CDR3 in amino acids: CASSSNLRGNTIYF. CDR3 coding DNA: TGTGCCAGCAGCTCTAACCTACGCGGAAACACCATATATTTT.

This clonotype was seen only a few times. The rearrangement uses TRBV20-1 and TRBJ2-3; D is undetermined. Per the germline V gene, CDR1 is DFQATT and CDR2 is SNEGSKA (reference sequence). CDR3 length equals 9 residues. Trimming shortened V by 6 bases and J by 7 bases, and 5 bases separated the two germline ends. The CDR3 DNA follows: TGCAGTGCCTTAAATACGCAGTATTTT. Translation: CSALNTQYF.

Regarding this clonotype: A much larger clone sits a single nucleotide away, making a read error possible. The rearrangement uses TRBV12-3 or TRBV12-4 and TRBJ1-1; TRBD1 might be the D (5 bases). The CDR3 runs 15 residues. The germline V and J ends were trimmed by 4 bases and 0 bases, with 12 bases remaining between them. For the CDR3, the DNA is TGTGCCAGCAGTTCACACAGGTCAGTGAACACTGAAGCTTTCTTT. Its protein product is CASSSHRSVNTEAFF.

CDR3 sequence reads: CASSQGRAGRINSPLHF. The CDR3 nucleotides read TGCGCCAGCAGCCAAGGGAGGGCAGGGCGGATCAATTCACCCCTCCACTTT. This chain uses TRBV4-1 with TRBJ1-6; TRBD1 might be the D (5 bases). V lost 1 base and J lost 7, with 17 bases in between. This CDR3 is built from 17 residues. Germline CDR1 is MGHRA and CDR2 is YSYEKL.

This chain links TRBV30 with TRBJ2-7; D remains ambiguous. V was shortened by 2 bases and J by 2 bases, with 4 bases between the two germline ends. There are 11 residues in the CDR3. Germline loops: CDR1 GTSNPN, CDR2 SVGIG (reference sequence). The CDR3 DNA sequence: TGTGCCTGGAGTATAGCCTACGAGCAGTACTTC. This gives the protein CAWSIAYEQYF.

This clonotype was observed at least ten times. The rearrangement joins TRBV29-1 to TRBJ1-1; 7 nucleotides match TRBD1. Germline CDR1 reads SQVTM; CDR2 reads ANQGSEA. Trimming cost V 4 bases and J 3 bases; bases outside gene matches: 5. This CDR3 has 13 residues. The CDR3 protein is CSVVGTDYTEAFF. The CDR3 nucleotides are TGCAGCGTTGTGGGGACAGATTACACTGAAGCTTTCTTT.